One T cell receptor (beta chain) is described in this entry. In the original processing: Reference gene primer amplification yielded estimated nucleated cell counts. TCRdb's copy holds only in-frame clones and misses some; the assay was immunoSEQ multiplex PCR. The DNA was the basis for D and trimming; V, J and clone size are from that table. This repertoire shows about 260,000 clones, around 90% found once; its top ten account for roughly 10%. This sample was included in a study of blood T cell repertoires in COVID-19. Study overall: The United States, Italy and Spain supplied acute and convalescent COVID-19 samples. PBMCs, B-cell-depleted T cells, or T cells were the source of the cDNA or gDNA that made up the material.

This CDR3 is built from 13 residues. V was clipped by 1 base and J by 7 bases; unmatched bases: 2. The chain employs TRBV12-3 or TRBV12-4 and TRBJ1-2, with 8 nucleotides matching TRBD1. Sequencing was performed on peripheral blood. This receptor was obtained from a woman aged 70-85 years with COVID-19, enrolled during active disease. The CDR3 sequence: CASSLDRGGGYTF. CDR3 bases: TGTGCCAGCAGTTTAGACAGGGGGGGTGGCTACACCTTC.